A single sample gave rise to the 2 T cell receptor beta chains below, sequenced in a study of shared clonotypes between healthy human individuals. Measured with immunoSEQ multiplex PCR; TCRdb has only the in-frame clones, and not every one. This repertoire shows under 2,000,000 clones, less than 95% found once; its top ten account for 0.95% to 1.5%. Selected positively for CCR7 and CD45RO-negative, naive CD8 cells excluded terminally differentiated effector memory CD45RA+ cells. Sequencing used naive CD8+ T cells sorted from blood. These receptors all stem from a man in his late teens or twenties in good health.

This clone came up once. V gene TRBV21-1 combines with J gene TRBJ2-3; the table names TRBD1, a call not compared with the DNA. TRBV21-1 is a pseudogene segment. This CDR3 contains 17 residues. The CDR3 coding sequence is TGTGCCAGCAGCTCACCGGGACAGGGGACTAGCACAGATACGCAGTATTTT. Its protein product is CASSSPGQGTSTDTQYF.

The rearrangement links TRBV2 to TRBJ2-1, with D unclear. Trimming shortened V by 1 base and J by 9 bases, and 7 bases separated the two germline ends. The CDR3 contains 12 residues. Germline V gene data show CDR1 as SNHLY and CDR2 as FYNNEI. The CDR3 DNA follows: TGTGCCAGCAGTGAAGGGAATGCTGAGCAGTTCTTC. Protein: CASSEGNAEQFF.